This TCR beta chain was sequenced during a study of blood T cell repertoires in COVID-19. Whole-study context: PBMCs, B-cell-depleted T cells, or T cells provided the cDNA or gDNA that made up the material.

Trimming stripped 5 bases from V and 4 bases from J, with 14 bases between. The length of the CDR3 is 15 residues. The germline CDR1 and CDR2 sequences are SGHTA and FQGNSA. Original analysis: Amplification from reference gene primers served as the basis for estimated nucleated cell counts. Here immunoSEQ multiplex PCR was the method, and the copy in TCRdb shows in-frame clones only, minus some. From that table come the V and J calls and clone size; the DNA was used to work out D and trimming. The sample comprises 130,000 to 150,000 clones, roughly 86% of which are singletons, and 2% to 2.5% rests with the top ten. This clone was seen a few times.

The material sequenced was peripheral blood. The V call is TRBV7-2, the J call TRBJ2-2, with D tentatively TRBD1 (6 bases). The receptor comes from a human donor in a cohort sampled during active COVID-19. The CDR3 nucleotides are TGTGCCAGCAGCGCCACAGGGCTTTCCACCGGGGAGCTGTTTTTT. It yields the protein CASSATGLSTGELFF. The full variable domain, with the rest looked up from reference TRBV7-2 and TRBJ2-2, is GAGVSQSPSNKVTEKGKDVELRCDPISGHTALYWYRQSLGQGLEFLIYFQGNSAPDKSGLPSDRFSAERTGGSVSTLTIQRTQQEDSAVYLCASSATGLSTGELFFGEGSRLTVL.